One and the same sample provided the 9 T cell receptor beta chains below, sequenced in a study of metastatic and nonmetastatic thyroid tumors. TCRdb re-called clones from the PCR reads using MiXCR. Among tens of thousands of clones listed, under 25% were seen once. Each patient came to thyroid surgery without any prior treatment (of any kind). Sequenced sample: blood. Source of these receptors: a female donor with papillary thyroid cancer or a benign thyroid nodule (not recorded which). Some clones in this sample may be carry-over from other donors' samples.

This clone ranks as medium-sized. The chain recombines TRBV6-1 with TRBJ2-1; possible D gene TRBD1, 5 bases. Trimming left V 5 bases short and J 4 bases short, with 18 bases between. Germline V gives CDR1 MNHNS, CDR2 SASEGT. This CDR3 is 16 amino acids long. Here the CDR3 reads CASSPRSDKDYNEQFF. The CDR3 DNA sequence: TGTGCCAGCAGTCCCCGGTCGGACAAGGATTACAATGAGCAGTTCTTC.

The chain carries TRBV14 and TRBJ2-7; D possibly uses TRBD1 or TRBD2 (6 bases each). The CDR3 has 14 residues. Germline lookup yields CDR1 SGHDN and CDR2 FVKESK. With 0 bases removed from V and 5 bases from J, the gap between germline ends came to 11 bases. CDR3 coding DNA: TGTGCCAGCAGCCAAGATCGGGGGCGAAACGAGCAGTACTTC. As protein: CASSQDRGRNEQYF. The variable domain in full, completed from reference TRBV14 and TRBJ2-7, reads EAGVTQFPSHSVIEKGQTVTLRCDPISGHDNLYWYRRVMGKEIKFLLHFVKESKQDESGMPNNRFLAERTGGTYSTLKVQPAELEDSGVYFCASSQDRGRNEQYFGPGTRLTVT.

This rearrangement joins TRBV19 to TRBJ1-6; D is uncertain. The V end was cut by 2 bases, the J end by 2 bases, with 13 bases between. Germline V gene data show CDR1 as LNHDA and CDR2 as SQIVND (reference sequence). The CDR3 contains 17 residues. CDR3 nucleotides: TGTGCCAGTAGTATAAGACGCATCGGTACCTATAATTCACCCCTCCACTTT. This sequence encodes CASSIRRIGTYNSPLHF. The whole variable domain, filled in from reference TRBV19 and TRBJ1-6, reads DGGITQSPKYLFRKEGQNVTLSCEQNLNHDAMYWYRQDPGQGLRLIYYSQIVNDFQKGDIAEGYSVSREKKESFPLTVTSAQKNPTAFYLCASSIRRIGTYNSPLHFGNGTRLTVT.

A few counts support this clone. The chain recombines TRBV19 with TRBJ1-2, with 8 bases lining up with TRBD1. CDR1 is LNHDA, CDR2 SQIVND, per germline (reference sequence). The CDR3 is 16 residues long. V trimming: 6 bases; J trimming: 4 bases; junction bases outside the gene matches: 13. The DNA of the CDR3 is TGTGCCAGTAGCCTCCCCAGGGGGCATCCCGGCTATGGCTACACCTTC. Translated: CASSLPRGHPGYGYTF.

This chain uses TRBV20-1 with TRBJ2-7; 8 bases agree with TRBD2. Germline V gives CDR1 DFQATT, CDR2 SNEGSKA (reference sequence). V was clipped by 4 bases and J by 1 base; unmatched bases: 0. The CDR3 extends over 12 amino acids. The CDR3 sequence: CSATGGSYEQYF. DNA of the CDR3: TGCAGTGCTACGGGGGGGTCCTACGAGCAGTACTTC.

V is TRBV28 and J is TRBJ2-7; D possibly matches TRBD1 or TRBD2 (5 bases each). V lost 9 bases to trimming and J lost 4 bases, with 19 bases between them. This CDR3 has 14 amino acids. Germline assignment: CDR1 MDHEN and CDR2 SYDVKM. DNA of the CDR3: TGTGCCAGAAGCCTCTTGGGGGAGCTGTACGAGCAGTACTTC. It yields the protein CARSLLGELYEQYF.

The J gene is TRBJ2-7, the V gene TRBV11-2; D is uncertain. With 6 bases removed from V and 3 bases from J, the gap between germline ends came to 6 bases. Germline loops: CDR1 SGHAT, CDR2 FQNNGV. The CDR3 runs 11 residues. The CDR3 coding sequence is TGTGCCAGCAGGGTAGGCTACGAGCAGTACTTC. It codes for CASRVGYEQYF.

This clone was seen a few times. The chain uses TRBV6-5 and TRBJ1-3, with 9 bases that match TRBD1. CDR1 MNHEY and CDR2 SVGAGI come from the germline V gene. V trimming: 2 bases; J trimming: 0 bases; junction bases outside the gene matches: 2. This CDR3 comprises 16 residues. CDR3 in amino acids: CASSYAGQGSGNTIYF. CDR3 sequence (DNA): TGTGCCAGCAGTTACGCGGGACAGGGCTCTGGAAACACCATATATTTT.

Concerning this clone itself: An end of the junction does not agree with germline; a read error may underlie this. The chain carries TRBV24-1 and TRBJ2-5; unclear D gene. Germline V gives CDR1 KGHDR, CDR2 SFDVKD. The CDR3 has 17 residues. This CDR3 is CATSDLHPEIRGETQYF. The CDR3 DNA reads TGTGCCACAAGTGATTTGCATCCGGAGATTAGAGGAGAGACCCAGTACTTC.